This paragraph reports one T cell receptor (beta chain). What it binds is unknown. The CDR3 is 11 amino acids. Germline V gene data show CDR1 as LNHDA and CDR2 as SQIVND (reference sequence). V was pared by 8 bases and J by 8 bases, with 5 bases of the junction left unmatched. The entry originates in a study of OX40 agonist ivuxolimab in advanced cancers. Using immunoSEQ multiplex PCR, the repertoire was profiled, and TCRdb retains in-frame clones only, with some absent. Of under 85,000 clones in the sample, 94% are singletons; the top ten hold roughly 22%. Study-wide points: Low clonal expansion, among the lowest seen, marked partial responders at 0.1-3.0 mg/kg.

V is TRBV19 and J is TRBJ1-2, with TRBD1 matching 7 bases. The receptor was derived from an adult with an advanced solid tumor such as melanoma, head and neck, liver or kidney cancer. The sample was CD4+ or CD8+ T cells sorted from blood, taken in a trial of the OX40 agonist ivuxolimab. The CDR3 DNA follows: TGTGCCAGTTGGGACAGAAACGGCTACACCTTC. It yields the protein CASWDRNGYTF.